This record looks at one T cell receptor beta chain sequence and its context. This sample is part of a study of technical replicates of blood from a few donors. Sequencing was performed with immunoSEQ multiplex PCR; in TCRdb, only in-frame clones are kept and a portion is missing. This sample carries about 82,000 clones, around nine tenths of them seen once, and the ten largest clones take about 0.39%. The specimen sequenced was T cells isolated from PBMCs. This TCR was recovered from a human donor in good health.

CDR3 protein: CASSLTSGSNSYNEQFF. CDR3 DNA sequence: TGCGCCAGCAGCCTAACTAGCGGGTCAAACTCCTACAATGAGCAGTTCTTC. This sequence joins TRBV4-3 and TRBJ2-1; 9 bases agree with TRBD2. The germline CDR1 and CDR2 sequences are LGHNA and YSLEER. Unmatched junction bases numbered 7, after V lost 4 bases and J lost 0 bases. This CDR3 spans 17 amino acids.